These 2 T cell receptor beta chains were sequenced from one sample in a study of metastatic and nonmetastatic thyroid tumors. All patients were treatment-naive before thyroid surgery. TCRdb reassembled clones from the PCR reads with MiXCR. The sample holds some 34,000 clones, about 15% seen once. The sequenced sample was blood. The source of these receptors is a female donor with papillary thyroid cancer or a benign thyroid nodule (not recorded which). Some clones in this sample may be carry-over from other donors' samples.

Ten or more counts support this clone. The chain carries TRBV7-3 and TRBJ2-1; 9 bases are shared with TRBD2. Losses at the gene ends were 6 bases for V and 15 bases for J; bases not matched to a gene: 15. CDR1 is SGHTA, CDR2 FQGTGA, per germline. The CDR3 is 14 amino acids. The CDR3 spells CASRNSGSENRLFF. The CDR3 nucleotides are TGTGCCAGCAGAAATAGCGGGAGCGAGAATCGTCTGTTCTTC.

The rearrangement links TRBV20-1 to TRBJ2-5; TRBD2 matches at 11 bases. CDR1 is DFQATT, CDR2 SNEGSKA, per germline (reference sequence). Losses at the gene ends were 5 bases for V and 12 bases for J; bases not matched to a gene: 14. The CDR3 spans 14 residues. CDR3 region: CSAVTSGRPEIKYF. CDR3 in DNA: TGCAGTGCTGTTACTAGCGGGAGACCAGAGATCAAGTACTTC.